Each of the 13 T cell receptor beta chains below was sequenced from the same sample in a study of T cells expressing NK-cell markers. TCRdb reanalyzed the 5' RACE reads and collapses them to one entry per CDR3 protein, without DNA. This sample's table has around 550,000 distinct CDR3 sequences. The sequenced material came from blood T cells: a sorted CD56 or NKG2C T cell subset, CD4+ or CD8+ T cells, or bulk PBMC T cells (not recorded which). These receptors originate from a man aged 18 to 30 in good health.

J is TRBJ2-1 and V is TRBV29-1; lacking DNA, the TRBD2 call made by TCRdb goes unchecked. Germline V gene lookup returns CDR1 SQVTM and CDR2 ANQGSEA. The CDR3 length is 15 residues. The CDR3 reads CSVQGGTSGYNEQFF.

This rearrangement joins TRBV4-3 to TRBJ2-1; lacking DNA, the TRBD2 call made by TCRdb goes unchecked. The CDR3 extends over 17 amino acids. Germline CDR1 is LGHNA and CDR2 is YSLEER. The CDR3: CASSQITSGRGRNEQFF.

The chain couples TRBV30 to TRBJ2-7; TCRdb proposes TRBD1, but this gene call is untestable without DNA. Germline loops: CDR1 GTSNPN, CDR2 SVGIG (reference sequence). This CDR3 region has 14 residues. Here the CDR3 reads CAWSVLGRGHEQYF.

The rearrangement joins TRBV27 to TRBJ1-6; TCRdb indicates TRBD1, and absent DNA this call remains unverified. CDR1 is MNHEY, CDR2 SMNVEV, per germline (reference sequence). CDR3 length equals 13 residues. The CDR3: CASSLKAHSPLHF.

The CDR3 spells CASSEVARMNTEAFF. This chain joins TRBV6-1 and TRBJ1-1. Germline CDR1 and CDR2: MNHNS and SASEGT. The CDR3 contains 15 residues.

This chain joins TRBV11-2 and TRBJ2-1; the TRBD2 assignment by TCRdb is unverifiable without DNA. CDR1 SGHAT and CDR2 FQNNGV come from the germline V gene. This CDR3 region has 15 residues. CDR3 amino acids: CASSLNRAGVNEQFF.

The chain is built from TRBV5-1 and TRBJ1-1; TCRdb returns TRBD1, unconfirmable since there is no DNA. This CDR3 has 15 residues. Germline V lookup: CDR1 SGHRS, CDR2 YFSETQ. The CDR3 protein is CASSYNTGKDTEAFF.

The gene calls are TRBV29-1 and TRBJ2-5; TCRdb outputs TRBD1, but without DNA this stays unchecked. The CDR3 runs to 13 residues. Germline V CDR1 and CDR2: SQVTM, ANQGSEA. CDR3 protein: CSVETLFGETQYF.

V usage is TRBV27 and J usage is TRBJ2-7; TCRdb designates TRBD2, a call that cannot be tested without DNA. The CDR3 consists of 15 residues. Germline lookup yields CDR1 MNHEY and CDR2 SMNVEV (reference sequence). The CDR3 is CASSLQTSGLNEQYF.

V gene TRBV5-5 combines with J gene TRBJ1-3. CDR3 length: 14 residues. The germline V gene encodes CDR1 SGHKS and CDR2 YYEKEE (reference sequence). CDR3 sequence: CASSPAGGGNTIYF.

The rearrangement links TRBV6-1 to TRBJ2-2; lacking DNA, the TRBD1 call made by TCRdb goes unchecked. Germline V lookup: CDR1 MNHNS, CDR2 SASEGT. The CDR3 consists of 14 residues. CDR3: CASSGQTNTGELFF.

The rearrangement uses TRBV7-2 and TRBJ1-6. The CDR3 covers 14 residues. The germline gives CDR1 SGHTA, CDR2 FQGNSA. The CDR3 loop is CASSLASYNSPLHF.

The chain employs TRBV29-1 and TRBJ2-1; there is no DNA to check the TCRdb D call of TRBD2. Germline V gene lookup returns CDR1 SQVTM and CDR2 ANQGSEA. CDR3 length: 15 residues. CDR3 region: CSVVRPGLAINEQFF.